The entry below gives a single TCR beta chain sequence along with its context. The CDR3 consists of 14 residues. Germline V CDR1 and CDR2: MNHEY, SVGEGT. V dropped 3 bases and J dropped 10 bases, with 13 bases sitting between them. This specimen comes from a study of response to subunit inactivated influenza vaccine. From the RT-PCR reads, TCRdb called clonotypes with MiXCR, one entry per CDR3 protein. This table has a few hundred thousand distinct CDR3 sequences, less than 15% appearing once. The specimen comprised PBMCs from blood, sampled 11 to 12 days after vaccination. The genes are TRBV6-2 or TRBV6-3 and TRBJ1-6; maybe TRBD1 (6 bases). This clonotype was sampled from a man aged 50-59 years who received an inactivated influenza vaccine. CDR3: CASSYRAGESPLHF. CDR3 nucleotide sequence: TGTGCCAGCAGTTATAGGGCAGGGGAATCACCCCTCCACTTT.